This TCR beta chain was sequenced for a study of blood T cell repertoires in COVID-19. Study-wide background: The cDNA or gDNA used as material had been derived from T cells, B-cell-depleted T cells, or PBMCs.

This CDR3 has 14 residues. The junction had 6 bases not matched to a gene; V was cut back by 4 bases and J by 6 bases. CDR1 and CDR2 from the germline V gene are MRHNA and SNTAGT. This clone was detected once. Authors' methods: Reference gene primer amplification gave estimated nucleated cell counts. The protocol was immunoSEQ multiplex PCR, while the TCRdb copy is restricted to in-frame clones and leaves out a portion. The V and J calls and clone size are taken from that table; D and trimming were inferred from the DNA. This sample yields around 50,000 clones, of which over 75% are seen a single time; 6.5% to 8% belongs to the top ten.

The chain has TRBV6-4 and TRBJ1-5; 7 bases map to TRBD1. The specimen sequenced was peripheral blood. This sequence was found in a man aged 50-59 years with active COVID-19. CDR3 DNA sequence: TGTGCCAGCAGTGCCGCAGGGGGGAGTCAGCCCCAGCATTTT. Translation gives CASSAAGGSQPQHF.